This T cell receptor beta chain was observed in a study of blood T cell repertoires in COVID-19. For the study at large: Nucleic acid was either cDNA or gDNA, and it came from T cells, B-cell-depleted T cells, or PBMCs.

Germline-derived CDR1 and CDR2 are SGHRS and YFSETQ. The CDR3 is 15 amino acids. V was cut by 4 bases and J by 1 base, with 14 bases left in between. Here immunoSEQ multiplex PCR was the method, and the copy in TCRdb shows in-frame clones only, minus some. Counted here are 450,000 to 500,000 clones, 70% to 90% occurring once; the ten biggest clones make up 3.2%. The clonotype comes from a human donor in a cohort sampled during active COVID-19. The sequenced sample was peripheral blood. The rearrangement joins TRBV5-1 to TRBJ2-5; a weak D match, TRBD2 (6 bases). As DNA, the CDR3 is TGCGCCAGCAGCCCGGGAGTAGGATCCCAAGAGACCCAGTACTTC. It encodes CASSPGVGSQETQYF.